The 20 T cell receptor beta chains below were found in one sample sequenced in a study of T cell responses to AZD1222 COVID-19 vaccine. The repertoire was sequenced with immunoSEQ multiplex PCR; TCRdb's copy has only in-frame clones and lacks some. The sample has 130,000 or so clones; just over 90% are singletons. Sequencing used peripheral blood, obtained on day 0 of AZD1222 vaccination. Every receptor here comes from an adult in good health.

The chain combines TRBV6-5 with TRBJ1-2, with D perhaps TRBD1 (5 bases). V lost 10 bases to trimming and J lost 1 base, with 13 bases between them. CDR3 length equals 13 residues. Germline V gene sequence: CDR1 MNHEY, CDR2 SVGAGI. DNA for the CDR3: TGTGCCACCCCCCAGGGCGGTAACTATGGCTACACCTTC. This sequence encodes CATPQGGNYGYTF.

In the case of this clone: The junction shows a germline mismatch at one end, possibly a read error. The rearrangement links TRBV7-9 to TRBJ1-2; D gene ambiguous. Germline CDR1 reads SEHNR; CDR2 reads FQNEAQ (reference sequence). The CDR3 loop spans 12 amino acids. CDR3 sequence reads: CASSLNDRTISF. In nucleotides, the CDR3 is TGTGCCAGCAGCTTAAATGACCGGACCATCTCCTTC.

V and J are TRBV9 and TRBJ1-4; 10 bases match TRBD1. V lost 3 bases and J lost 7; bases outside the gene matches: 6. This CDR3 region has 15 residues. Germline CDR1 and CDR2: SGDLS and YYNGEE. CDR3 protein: CASSETGTGVEKLFF. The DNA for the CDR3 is TGTGCCAGCAGCGAAACCGGGACAGGGGTTGAAAAACTGTTTTTT.

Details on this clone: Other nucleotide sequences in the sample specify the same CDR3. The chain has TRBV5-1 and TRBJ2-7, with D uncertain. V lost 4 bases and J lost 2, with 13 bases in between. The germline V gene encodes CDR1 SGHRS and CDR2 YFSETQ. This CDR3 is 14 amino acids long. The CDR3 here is CASSPGVSTYEQYF. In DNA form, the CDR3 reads TGCGCCAGCAGCCCTGGCGTTTCGACCTACGAGCAGTACTTC.

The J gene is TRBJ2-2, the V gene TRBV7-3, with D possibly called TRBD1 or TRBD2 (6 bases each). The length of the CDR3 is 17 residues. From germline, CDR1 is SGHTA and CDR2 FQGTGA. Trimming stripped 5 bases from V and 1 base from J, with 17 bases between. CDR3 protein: CASSRPIGGQNTGELFF. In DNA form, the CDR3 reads TGTGCCAGCAGCCGCCCTATCGGGGGACAGAACACCGGGGAGCTGTTTTTT.

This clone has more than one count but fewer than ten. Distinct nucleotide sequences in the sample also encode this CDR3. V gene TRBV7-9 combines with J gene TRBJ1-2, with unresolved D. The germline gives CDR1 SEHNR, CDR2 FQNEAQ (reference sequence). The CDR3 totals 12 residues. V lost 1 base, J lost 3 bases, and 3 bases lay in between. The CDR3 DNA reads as TGTGCCAGCAGCTTAGTGGACTATGGCTACACCTTC. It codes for CASSLVDYGYTF.

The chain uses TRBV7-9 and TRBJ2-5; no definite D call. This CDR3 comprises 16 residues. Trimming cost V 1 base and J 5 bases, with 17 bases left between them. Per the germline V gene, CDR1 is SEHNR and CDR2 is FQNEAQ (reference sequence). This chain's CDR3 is CASSLGAGLDRETQYF. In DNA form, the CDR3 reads TGTGCCAGCAGCTTAGGAGCCGGGCTAGATCGTGAGACCCAGTACTTC.

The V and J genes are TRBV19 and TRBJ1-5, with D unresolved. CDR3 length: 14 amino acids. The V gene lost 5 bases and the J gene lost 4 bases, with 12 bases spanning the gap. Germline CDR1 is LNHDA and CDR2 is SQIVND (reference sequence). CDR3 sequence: CASSRQSSNQPQHF. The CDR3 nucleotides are TGTGCCAGTAGTCGGCAGTCTTCTAATCAGCCCCAGCATTTT.

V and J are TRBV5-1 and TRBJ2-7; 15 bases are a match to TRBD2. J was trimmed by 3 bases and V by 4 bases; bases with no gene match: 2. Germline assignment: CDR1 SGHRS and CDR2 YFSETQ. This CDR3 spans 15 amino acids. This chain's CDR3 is CASSRTSGGVYEQYF. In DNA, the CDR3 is TGCGCCAGCAGCAGGACTAGCGGGGGGGTCTACGAGCAGTACTTC. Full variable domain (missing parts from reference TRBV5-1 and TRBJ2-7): KAGVTQTPRYLIKTRGQQVTLSCSPISGHRSVSWYQQTPGQGLQFLFEYFSETQRNKGNFPGRFSGRQFSNSRSEMNVSTLELGDSALYLCASSRTSGGVYEQYFGPGTRLTVT.

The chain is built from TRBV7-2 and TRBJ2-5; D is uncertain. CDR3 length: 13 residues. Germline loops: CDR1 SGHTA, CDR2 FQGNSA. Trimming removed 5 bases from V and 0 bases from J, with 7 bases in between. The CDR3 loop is CASSRDNQETQYF. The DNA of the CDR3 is TGTGCCAGCAGCCGCGACAACCAAGAGACCCAGTACTTC.

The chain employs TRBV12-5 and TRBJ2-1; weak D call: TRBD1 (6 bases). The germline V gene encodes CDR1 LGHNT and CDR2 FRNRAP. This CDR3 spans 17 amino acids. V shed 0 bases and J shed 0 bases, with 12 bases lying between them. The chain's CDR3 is CASGLVTTGFSYNEQFF. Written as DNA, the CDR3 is TGTGCTAGTGGTTTGGTAACCACAGGGTTCTCCTACAATGAGCAGTTCTTC.

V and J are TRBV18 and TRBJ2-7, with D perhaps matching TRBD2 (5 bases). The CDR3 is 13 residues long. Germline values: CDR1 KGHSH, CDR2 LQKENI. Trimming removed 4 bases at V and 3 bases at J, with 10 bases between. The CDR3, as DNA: TGTGCCAGCTCACAGGCCGGGGTCTACGAGCAGTACTTC. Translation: CASSQAGVYEQYF.

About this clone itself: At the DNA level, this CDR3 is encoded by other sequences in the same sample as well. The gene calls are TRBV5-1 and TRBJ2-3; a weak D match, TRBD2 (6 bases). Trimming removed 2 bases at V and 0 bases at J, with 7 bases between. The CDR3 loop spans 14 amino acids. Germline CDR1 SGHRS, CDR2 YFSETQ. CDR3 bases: TGCGCCAGCAGCTTAGGAGGGAGCACAGATACGCAGTATTTT. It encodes CASSLGGSTDTQYF.

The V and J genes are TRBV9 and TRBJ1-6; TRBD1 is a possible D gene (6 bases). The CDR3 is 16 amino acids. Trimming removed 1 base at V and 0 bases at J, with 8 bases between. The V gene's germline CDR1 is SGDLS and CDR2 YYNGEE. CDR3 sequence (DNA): TGTGCCAGCAGCGTAACAGGGAACTCCTATAATTCACCCCTCCACTTT. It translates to CASSVTGNSYNSPLHF.

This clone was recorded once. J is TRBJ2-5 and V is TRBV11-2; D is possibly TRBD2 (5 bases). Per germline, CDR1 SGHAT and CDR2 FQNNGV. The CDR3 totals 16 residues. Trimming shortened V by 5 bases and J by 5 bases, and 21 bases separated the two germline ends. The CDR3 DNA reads TGTGCCAGCAGCCAAGATTCGACTACCCCTGGGGAGACCCAGTACTTC. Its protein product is CASSQDSTTPGETQYF.

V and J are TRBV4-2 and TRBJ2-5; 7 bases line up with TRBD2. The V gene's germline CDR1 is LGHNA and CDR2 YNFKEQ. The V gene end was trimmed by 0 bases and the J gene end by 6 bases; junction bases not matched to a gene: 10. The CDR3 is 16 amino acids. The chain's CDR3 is CASSQDTGGSYKTQYF. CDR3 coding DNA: TGTGCCAGCAGCCAAGATACGGGGGGTAGTTATAAGACCCAGTACTTC.

The CDR3 loop is CASSPWGSGGASETQYF. The CDR3 nucleotides are TGTGCCAGCAGCCCCTGGGGTAGCGGGGGGGCCTCAGAGACCCAGTACTTC. The chain employs TRBV7-8 and TRBJ2-5; the match to TRBD2 covers 11 bases. The CDR3 extends over 17 amino acids. V was pared by 5 bases and J by 4 bases, with 12 bases of the junction left unmatched. Germline loops: CDR1 SGHVS, CDR2 FQNEAQ.

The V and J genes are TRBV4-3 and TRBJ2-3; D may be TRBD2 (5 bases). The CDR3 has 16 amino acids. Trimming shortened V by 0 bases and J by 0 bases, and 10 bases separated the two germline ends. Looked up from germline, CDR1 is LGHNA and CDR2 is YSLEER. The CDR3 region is CASSQDRSGSTDTQYF. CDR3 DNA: TGCGCCAGCAGCCAAGATCGGAGCGGCAGCACAGATACGCAGTATTTT.

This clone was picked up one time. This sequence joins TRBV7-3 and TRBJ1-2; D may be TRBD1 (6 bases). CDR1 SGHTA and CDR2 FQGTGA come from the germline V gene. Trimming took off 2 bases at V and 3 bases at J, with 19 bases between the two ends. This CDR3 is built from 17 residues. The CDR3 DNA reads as TGTGCCAGCAGCTTACAGGGGCGTGGGTCCGGAGACTATGGCTACACCTTC. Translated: CASSLQGRGSGDYGYTF.

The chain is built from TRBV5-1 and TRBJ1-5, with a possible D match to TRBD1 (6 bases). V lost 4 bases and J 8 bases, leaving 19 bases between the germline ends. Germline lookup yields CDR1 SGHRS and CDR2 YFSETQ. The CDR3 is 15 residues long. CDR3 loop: CASSLLGQGQEPQHF. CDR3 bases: TGCGCCAGCAGCCTACTGGGCCAGGGGCAGGAGCCCCAGCATTTT.